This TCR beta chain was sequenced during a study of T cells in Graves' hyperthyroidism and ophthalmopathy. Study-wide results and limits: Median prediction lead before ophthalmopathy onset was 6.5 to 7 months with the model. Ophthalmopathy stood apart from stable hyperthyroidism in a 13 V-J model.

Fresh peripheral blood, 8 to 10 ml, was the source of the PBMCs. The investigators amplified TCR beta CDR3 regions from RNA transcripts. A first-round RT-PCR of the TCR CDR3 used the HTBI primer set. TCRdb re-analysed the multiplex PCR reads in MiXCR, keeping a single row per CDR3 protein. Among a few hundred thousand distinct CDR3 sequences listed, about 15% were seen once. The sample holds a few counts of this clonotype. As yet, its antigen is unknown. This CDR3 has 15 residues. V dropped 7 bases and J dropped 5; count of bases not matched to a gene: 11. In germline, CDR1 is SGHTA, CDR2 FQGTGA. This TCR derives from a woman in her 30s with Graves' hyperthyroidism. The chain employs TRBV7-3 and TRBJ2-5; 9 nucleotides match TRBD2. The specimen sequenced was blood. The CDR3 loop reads CASNPGTGTSETQYF. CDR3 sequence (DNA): TGTGCCAGCAACCCGGGGACCGGGACTAGCGAGACCCAGTACTTC. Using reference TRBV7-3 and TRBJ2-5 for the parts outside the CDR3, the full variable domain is GAGVSQTPSNKVTEKGKYVELRCDPISGHTALYWYRQSLGQGPEFLIYFQGTGAADDSGLPNDRFFAVRPEGSVSTLKIQRTERGDSAVYLCASNPGTGTSETQYFGPGTRLLVL.